The present T cell receptor (beta chain) was sequenced within a study of T cells in Graves' hyperthyroidism and ophthalmopathy. Diagnostic decisions used clinical symptoms, serum thyroxine and TRAb, thyroid ultrasound and orbital computed tomography. Each 10 ml fresh peripheral blood draw supplied the PBMCs. Comments on this clonotype: Its antigen remains unknown. Mismatch with germline at one junction end may stem from a read error.

Germline values: CDR1 DFQATT, CDR2 SNEGSKA (reference sequence). This CDR3 has 14 amino acids. Amplification targeted TCR beta CDR3 regions from RNA transcripts. The HTBI primer set drove a first-round RT-PCR of the TCR CDR3. TCRdb analysed the multiplex PCR reads with MiXCR anew, one entry per CDR3 protein. Found here are 85,000 to 110,000 distinct CDR3 sequences, 47% of them singletons; the top ten hold approximately 25%. The study's findings and limits: Ophthalmopathy was model-predicted a median roughly six months pre-onset. The authors' 13 V-J model separated ophthalmopathy from stable hyperthyroidism.

This TCR was sampled from a man aged 40-55 years with Graves' hyperthyroidism. This chain joins TRBV20-1 and TRBJ1-5, with D uncertain. The sequencing sample was made of blood. This CDR3 reads CSASIGYGNKPQHF. CDR3 DNA: TGCAGTGCTAGCATCGGGTATGGCAATAAGCCCCAGCATTTT.